This T cell receptor beta chain derives from a study of shared clonotypes between healthy human individuals. Comments on this clone: Its antigen is undetermined.

Broader study findings: Generation probability values for non-shared clonotypes were lower than those for clonotypes shared by all four donors. In the sorted subsets, rarefaction showed sequencing was incomplete despite large depth. An expected dependence of interdonor clonotype sharing on sequencing depth was noted.

Trimming removed 1 base at V and 6 bases at J, with 9 bases between. CDR3 length: 14 amino acids. Germline assignment: CDR1 MNHEY and CDR2 SVGAGI. Naive CD8 cells comprised CD45RO-negative, CCR7-positively selected cells, excluding terminally differentiated effector memory CD45RA+ cells. Data came from immunoSEQ multiplex PCR; TCRdb stores just in-frame clones and leaves some out. The sample records some 1,900,000 clones, approximately 94% being singletons. What was sequenced was naive CD8+ T cells sorted from blood. The rearrangement joins TRBV6-5 to TRBJ2-2, with D unresolved. The clonotype originates from a man aged 18 to 35 in good health. In DNA, the CDR3 is TGTGCCAGCAGTTACTATCCCATGGCCGGGGAGCTGTTTTTT. This gives the protein CASSYYPMAGELFF.